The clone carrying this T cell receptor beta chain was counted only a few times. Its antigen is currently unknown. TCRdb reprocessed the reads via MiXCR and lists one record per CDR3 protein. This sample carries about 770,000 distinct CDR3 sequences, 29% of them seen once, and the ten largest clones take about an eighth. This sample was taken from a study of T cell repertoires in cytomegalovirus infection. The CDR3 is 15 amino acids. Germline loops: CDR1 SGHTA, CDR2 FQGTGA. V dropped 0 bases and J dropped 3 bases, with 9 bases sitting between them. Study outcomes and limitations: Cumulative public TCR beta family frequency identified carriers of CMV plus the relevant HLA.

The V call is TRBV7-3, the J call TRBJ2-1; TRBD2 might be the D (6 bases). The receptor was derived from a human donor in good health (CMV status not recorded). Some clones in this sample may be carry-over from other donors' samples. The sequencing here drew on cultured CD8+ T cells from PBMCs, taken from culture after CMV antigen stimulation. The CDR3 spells CASSLTGEVYNEQFF. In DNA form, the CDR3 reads TGTGCCAGCAGCTTAACGGGGGAGGTCTACAATGAGCAGTTCTTC.